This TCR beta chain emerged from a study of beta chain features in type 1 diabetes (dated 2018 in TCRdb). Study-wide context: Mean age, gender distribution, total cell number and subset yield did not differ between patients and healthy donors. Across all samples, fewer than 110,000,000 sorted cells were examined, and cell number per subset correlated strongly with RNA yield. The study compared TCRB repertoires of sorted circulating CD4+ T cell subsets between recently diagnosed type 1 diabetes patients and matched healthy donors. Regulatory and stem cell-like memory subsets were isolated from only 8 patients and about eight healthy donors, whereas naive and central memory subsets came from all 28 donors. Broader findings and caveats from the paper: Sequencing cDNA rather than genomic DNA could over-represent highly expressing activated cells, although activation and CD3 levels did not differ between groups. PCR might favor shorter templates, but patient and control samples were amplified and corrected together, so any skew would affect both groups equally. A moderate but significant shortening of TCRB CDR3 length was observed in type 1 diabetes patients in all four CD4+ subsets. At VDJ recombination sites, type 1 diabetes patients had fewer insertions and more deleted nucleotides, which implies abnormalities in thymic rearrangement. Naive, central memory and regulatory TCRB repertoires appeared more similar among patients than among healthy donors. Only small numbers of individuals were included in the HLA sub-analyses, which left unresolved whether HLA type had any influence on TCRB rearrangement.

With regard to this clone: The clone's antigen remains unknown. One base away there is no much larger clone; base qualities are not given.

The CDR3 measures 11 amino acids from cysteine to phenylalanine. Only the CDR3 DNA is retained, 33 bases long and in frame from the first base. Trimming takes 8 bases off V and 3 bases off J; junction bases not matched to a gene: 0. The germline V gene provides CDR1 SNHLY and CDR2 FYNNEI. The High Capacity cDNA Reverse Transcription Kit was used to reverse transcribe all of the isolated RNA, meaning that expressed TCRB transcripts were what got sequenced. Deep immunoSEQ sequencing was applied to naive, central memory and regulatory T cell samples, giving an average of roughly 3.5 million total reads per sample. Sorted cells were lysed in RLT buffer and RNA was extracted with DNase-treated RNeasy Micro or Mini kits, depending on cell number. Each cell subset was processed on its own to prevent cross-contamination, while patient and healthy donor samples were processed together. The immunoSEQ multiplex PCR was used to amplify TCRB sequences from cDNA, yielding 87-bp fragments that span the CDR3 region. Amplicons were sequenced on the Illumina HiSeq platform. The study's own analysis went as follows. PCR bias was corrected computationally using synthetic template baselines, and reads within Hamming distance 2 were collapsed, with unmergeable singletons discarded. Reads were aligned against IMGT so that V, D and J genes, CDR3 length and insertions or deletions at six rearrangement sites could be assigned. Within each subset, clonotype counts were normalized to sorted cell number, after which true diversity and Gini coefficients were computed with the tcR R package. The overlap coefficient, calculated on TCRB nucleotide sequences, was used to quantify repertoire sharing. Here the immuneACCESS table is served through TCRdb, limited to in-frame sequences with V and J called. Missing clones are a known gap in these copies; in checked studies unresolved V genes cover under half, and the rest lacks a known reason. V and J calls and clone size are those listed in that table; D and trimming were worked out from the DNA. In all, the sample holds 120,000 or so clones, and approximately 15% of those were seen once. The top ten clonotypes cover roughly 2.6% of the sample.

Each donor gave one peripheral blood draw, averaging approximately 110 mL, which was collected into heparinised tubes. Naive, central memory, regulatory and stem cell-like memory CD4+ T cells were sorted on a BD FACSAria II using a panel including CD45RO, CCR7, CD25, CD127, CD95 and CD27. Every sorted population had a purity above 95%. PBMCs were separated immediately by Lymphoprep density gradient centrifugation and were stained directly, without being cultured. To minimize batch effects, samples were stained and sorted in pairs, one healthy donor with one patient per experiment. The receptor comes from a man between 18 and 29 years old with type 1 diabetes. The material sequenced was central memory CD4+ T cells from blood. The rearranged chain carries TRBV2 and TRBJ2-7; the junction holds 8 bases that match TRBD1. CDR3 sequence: CASGQGYEQYF. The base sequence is TGTGCCAGCGGACAGGGCTACGAGCAGTACTTC.